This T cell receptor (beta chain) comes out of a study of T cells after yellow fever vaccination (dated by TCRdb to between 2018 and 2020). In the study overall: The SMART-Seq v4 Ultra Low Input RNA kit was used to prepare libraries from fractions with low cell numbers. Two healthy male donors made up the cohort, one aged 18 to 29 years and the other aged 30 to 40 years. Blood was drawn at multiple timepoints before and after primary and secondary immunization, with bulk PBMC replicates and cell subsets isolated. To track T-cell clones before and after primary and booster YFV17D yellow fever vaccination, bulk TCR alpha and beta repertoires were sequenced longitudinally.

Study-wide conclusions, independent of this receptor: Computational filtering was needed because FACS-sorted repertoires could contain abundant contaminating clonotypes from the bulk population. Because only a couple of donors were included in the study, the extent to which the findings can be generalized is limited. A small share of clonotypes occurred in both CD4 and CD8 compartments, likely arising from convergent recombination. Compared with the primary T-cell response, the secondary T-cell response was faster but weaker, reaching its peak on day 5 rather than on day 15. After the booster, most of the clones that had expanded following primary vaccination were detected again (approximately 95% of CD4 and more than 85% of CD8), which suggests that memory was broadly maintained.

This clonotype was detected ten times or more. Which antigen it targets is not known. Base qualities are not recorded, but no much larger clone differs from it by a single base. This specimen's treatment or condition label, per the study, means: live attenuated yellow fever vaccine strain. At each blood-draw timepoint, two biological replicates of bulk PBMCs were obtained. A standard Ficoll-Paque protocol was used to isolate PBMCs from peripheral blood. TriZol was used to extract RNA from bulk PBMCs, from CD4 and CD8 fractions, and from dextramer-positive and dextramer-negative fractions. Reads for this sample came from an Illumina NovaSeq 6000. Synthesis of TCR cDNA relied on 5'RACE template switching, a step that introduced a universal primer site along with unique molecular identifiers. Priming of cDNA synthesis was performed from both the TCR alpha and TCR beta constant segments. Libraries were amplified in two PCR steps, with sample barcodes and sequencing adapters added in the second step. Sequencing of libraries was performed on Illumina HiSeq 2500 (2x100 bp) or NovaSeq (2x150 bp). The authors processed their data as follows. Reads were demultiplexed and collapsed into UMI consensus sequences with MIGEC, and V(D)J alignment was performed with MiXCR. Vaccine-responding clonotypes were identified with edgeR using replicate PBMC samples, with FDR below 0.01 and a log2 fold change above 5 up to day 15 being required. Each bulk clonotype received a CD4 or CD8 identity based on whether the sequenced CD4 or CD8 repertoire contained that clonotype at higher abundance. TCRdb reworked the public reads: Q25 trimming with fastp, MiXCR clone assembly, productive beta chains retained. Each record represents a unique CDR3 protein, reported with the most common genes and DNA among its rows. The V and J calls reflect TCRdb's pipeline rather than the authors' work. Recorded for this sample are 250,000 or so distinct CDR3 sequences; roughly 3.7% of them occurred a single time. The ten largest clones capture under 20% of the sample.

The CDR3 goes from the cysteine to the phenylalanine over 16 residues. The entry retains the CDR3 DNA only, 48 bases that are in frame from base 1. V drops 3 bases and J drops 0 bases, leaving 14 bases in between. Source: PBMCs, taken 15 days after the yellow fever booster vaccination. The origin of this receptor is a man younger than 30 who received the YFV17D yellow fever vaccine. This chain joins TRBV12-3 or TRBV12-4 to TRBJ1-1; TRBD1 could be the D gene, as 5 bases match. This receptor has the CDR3 CASSFGQGLVNTEAFF. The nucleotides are TGTGCCAGCAGTTTCGGTCAGGGATTGGTGAACACTGAAGCTTTCTTT.